These T cell receptor beta chains were read from a single sample in a study of identical twins. TCRdb fed the 5' RACE reads into MiXCR, producing one record per CDR3 protein. This table has about 700,000 distinct CDR3 sequences, 8.6% appearing once. These data also featured in a second study, about yellow fever vaccine responses in identical twins.

Material: PBMCs. The source of these receptors is a young woman in good health. Both conserved end residues are part of each CDR3. D genes are given only for firm matches. Not every row has a clone size; where given, it reads once, few, many or a size class.

d_gene	j_gene	v_gene	abundance	CDR3nt	CDR3aa
NA	TRBJ2-2	TRBV29-1	many	TGCAGCGTTGACCCCGGGGTTTCGAACACCGGGGAGCTGTTTTTT	CSVDPGVSNTGELFF
TRBD1	TRBJ2-2	TRBV10-3	few	TGTGCCATCAGGCTCACTTCAGGGGGTAAAGCCGGGGAGCTGTTTTTT	CAIRLTSGGKAGELFF
NA	TRBJ2-3	TRBV7-9	many	TGTGCCAGCACCATGACCAGAGGTGATACGCAGTATTTT	CASTMTRGDTQYF
TRBD2	TRBJ2-1	TRBV5-1	NA	TGCGCCAGCAGACGTATCTTCGAAGGCGGGAGCTCCTACAATGAGCAGTTCTTC	CASRRIFEGGSSYNEQFF
TRBD1	TRBJ2-1	TRBV5-1	many	TGCGCCAGCAGCTGGGCCCCCTCGACAGGGGGCACTGAGCAGTTCTTC	CASSWAPSTGGTEQFF
TRBD1	TRBJ2-1	TRBV11-2	many	TGTGCCAGCAGCTCGCTAGGCAGGGGGCTGAGCAATGAGCAGTTCTTC	CASSSLGRGLSNEQFF
NA	TRBJ1-1	TRBV6-6	NA	TGTGCCAGCAAAAAGGAGGGGGTCACTGAAGCTTTCTTT	CASKKEGVTEAFF
TRBD2	TRBJ2-3	TRBV25-1	NA	TGTGCCAGCAGTGTGAAAGCGGGGGTTAGCACAGATACGCAGTATTTT	CASSVKAGVSTDTQYF
NA	TRBJ2-2	TRBV24-1	many	TGTGCCACCAGTGGAGTTATAGGTATACAGTCAGGGGAGCTGTTTTTT	CATSGVIGIQSGELFF
TRBD2	TRBJ2-5	TRBV6-1	NA	TGTGCCAGCAGTGAAGCTAGCGGGAGTGAGGAGACCCAGTACTTC	CASSEASGSEETQYF
TRBD1	TRBJ1-1	TRBV9	few	TGTGCCAGCAGCGCAGGGGGACAGGGGTTTGAAGCTTTCTTT	CASSAGGQGFEAFF
NA	TRBJ1-1	TRBV30	NA	TGTGCCTGTAAGAGGGGAGGGGCGAACACTGAAGCTTTCTTT	CACKRGGANTEAFF
TRBD2	TRBJ2-3	TRBV20-1	NA	TGCAGTGCTAGAGATAATTGGCGGGAGGGTTTAAGAATCACAGATACGCAGTATTTT	CSARDNWREGLRITDTQYF
NA	TRBJ2-7	TRBV11-2	few	TGTGCCAGCAGCTTAGAGTCTAGTGGGACCACTACTTCCTACGAGCAGTACTTC	CASSLESSGTTTSYEQYF
NA	TRBJ1-6	TRBV12-3/TRBV12-4	NA	TGTGCCAGCAGTTTTACCAATTCACCCCTCCACTTT	CASSFTNSPLHF
NA	TRBJ2-5	TRBV29-1	few	TGCAGCGTTTCACTGGTCCTAGAGACCCAGTACTTC	CSVSLVLETQYF
TRBD2	TRBJ2-1	TRBV4-3	NA	TGCGCCAGCAGCCAAGTTCGGGGGGCCTACAATGAGCAGTTCTTC	CASSQVRGAYNEQFF
NA	TRBJ2-7	TRBV5-1	few	TGCGCCAGCAGCTCAAAGGGTTCCGAGCAGTACTTC	CASSSKGSEQYF
TRBD2	TRBJ2-3	TRBV20-1	few	TGCAGTGCTAGAGATTTCCTAAAGGCGGGGGACACAGATACGCAGTATTTT	CSARDFLKAGDTDTQYF
TRBD2	TRBJ2-7	TRBV7-2	NA	TGTGCCAGCAGAAATAGCGGGGGGACTTACGAGCAGTACTTC	CASRNSGGTYEQYF
NA	TRBJ2-5	TRBV6-1	few	TGTGCCAGCAGAACTCAACAGGGTCAAGAGACCCAGTACTTC	CASRTQQGQETQYF
TRBD1	TRBJ1-4	TRBV12-3/TRBV12-4	many	TGTGCCAGCAGTTTTGGGACAGATAATGAAAAACTGTTTTTT	CASSFGTDNEKLFF
NA	TRBJ2-5	TRBV6-2/TRBV6-3	NA	TGTGCCAGCAGTTACTCCGGGAGCCAAGAGACCCACTACTTC	CASSYSGSQETHYF
TRBD1	TRBJ1-2	TRBV6-1	NA	TGTGCCAGCTTTATATCCAGGGGGCCGGACTATGGTTACACCTTC	CASFISRGPDYGYTF
NA	TRBJ2-2	TRBV29-1	many	TGCAGCGTTGATTGGGCCACCGGGGAGCTGTTTTTT	CSVDWATGELFF
TRBD1	TRBJ2-7	TRBV10-3	many	TGTGCCATCAGTGAGTTGGGGACAGGCTCCTACGAGCAGTACTTC	CAISELGTGSYEQYF
TRBD2	TRBJ2-5	TRBV7-2	many	TGTGCCAGCAGCCCAGGACTAGCGGGGGGCCAAGAGACCCAGTACTTC	CASSPGLAGGQETQYF
TRBD2	TRBJ2-5	TRBV28	few	TGTGCCAGCAGTACCTATCAATCGGGAGGGTGGAAGACCCAGTACTTC	CASSTYQSGGWKTQYF
NA	TRBJ2-7	TRBV6-1	few	TGTGCCAGCAGTGAAGCGGGGGGGCTAACTTACGAGGAGTACTTC	CASSEAGGLTYEEYF
NA	TRBJ2-4	TRBV12-3/TRBV12-4	few	TGTGCCTGCACCCCTAGACATACCATGAGTTTAGCCAAAAACATTCAGTACTTC	CACTPRHTMSLAKNIQYF
TRBD2	TRBJ2-1	TRBV5-1	many	TGCGCCAGCAGCGAAACTAGCGGGGGTTCCTACAATGAGCAGTTCTTC	CASSETSGGSYNEQFF
NA	TRBJ2-7	TRBV28	few	TGTGCCAGCAGTTCCCCCAGGGACCGTCCCTCCTACGAGCAGTACTTC	CASSSPRDRPSYEQYF
NA	TRBJ2-5	TRBV4-3	few	TGCGCCAGCAGCCAAGACGGCGGGGGGACAGGGGAGACCCAGTACTTC	CASSQDGGGTGETQYF
NA	TRBJ1-1	TRBV6-1	few	TGTGCCAGCAGTGGGACCCTCGGGACTGAAGCTTTCTTT	CASSGTLGTEAFF
NA	TRBJ2-5	TRBV5-8	many	TGTGCCAGCAGCATTTTAGCCGGGGAGACCCAGTACTTC	CASSILAGETQYF
NA	TRBJ2-3	TRBV12-3/TRBV12-4	few	TGTGCCAGCAGCCTCATGGGCGGGATTAGTACAGATACGCAGTATTTT	CASSLMGGISTDTQYF
TRBD2	TRBJ2-7	TRBV4-3	NA	TGCGCCAGCAGCCAAGATCTGTCTAGCGGCTCCTACGAGCAGTACTTC	CASSQDLSSGSYEQYF
NA	TRBJ1-1	TRBV7-2	few	TGTGCCAGCAGCCCGCACCAGGGAGGGAAGACTGAAGCTTTCTTT	CASSPHQGGKTEAFF
NA	TRBJ2-7	TRBV12-3/TRBV12-4	few	TGTGCCAGCAGCTATTACAGGGTCCCACCTTCCTACGAGCAGTACTTC	CASSYYRVPPSYEQYF
TRBD1	TRBJ2-7	TRBV10-3	NA	TGTGCCATCAGTGTCTGGACAGGGCCTCGCGACGAGCAGTACTTC	CAISVWTGPRDEQYF
TRBD2	TRBJ2-7	TRBV4-3	many	TGCGCCAGCAGCGAAACCCGACTAGCGGGAGGGCCAGTTTACGAGCAGTACTTC	CASSETRLAGGPVYEQYF
NA	TRBJ1-2	TRBV20-1	NA	TGCAGTGCTAGAGAAAGGGCCCGGGGCTACACCTTC	CSARERARGYTF
TRBD2	TRBJ2-7	TRBV28	NA	TGTGCCAGCAGTCAAGCGGGGGGGACATCCTACGAGCAGTACTTC	CASSQAGGTSYEQYF
NA	TRBJ2-1	TRBV5-1	NA	TGCGCCAGCACCCTCACTCCCGTCCAAACTGGGTCCTACAATGAGCAGTTCTTC	CASTLTPVQTGSYNEQFF
TRBD1	TRBJ2-3	TRBV5-1	few	TGCGCCAGCAGCTTGGCGGGACAGGGTTGGGATACGCAGTATTTT	CASSLAGQGWDTQYF
NA	TRBJ1-5	TRBV15	many	TGTGCCACCACTGGGACGGGGTCAGAACAGCCCCAGCATTTT	CATTGTGSEQPQHF
NA	TRBJ2-7	TRBV7-3	once	TGTGCCAGCAGCTTAACGGACAGTTACCGTTACTCCTACGAGCAGTACTTC	CASSLTDSYRYSYEQYF
TRBD2	TRBJ2-1	TRBV15	few	TGTGCCACCAGCAGAGCGCCTAGCGGGAGTTGGTCCTACAATGAGCAGTTCTTC	CATSRAPSGSWSYNEQFF